This record concerns one T cell receptor beta chain sequence. The data belong to a study of blood T cell repertoires in COVID-19. Whole-study context: T cells, B-cell-depleted T cells, or PBMCs provided the cDNA or gDNA that served as material.

V was shortened by 3 bases and J by 3 bases, with 8 bases between the two germline ends. This CDR3 has 13 residues. Membership in each cohort depended on participant-reported clinical history. Under the authors' procedure: From reference gene primer amplification, estimates of nucleated cell counts were derived. Measured with immunoSEQ multiplex PCR; TCRdb has only the in-frame clones, and not every one. Clone size and V and J calls were adopted from that table, with D and trimming inferred from the DNA. Of some 400,000 clones listed, over 75% are singletons. This sequence was found in a man between 25 and 39 years old who had recovered from COVID-19. Sequencing input: PBMCs or T cells enriched from blood (not recorded which). V gene TRBV12-3 or TRBV12-4 combines with J gene TRBJ2-5; TRBD2 might be the D (6 bases). CDR3 loop: CASSFPSEETQYF. The CDR3 DNA reads as TGTGCCAGCAGTTTCCCTAGCGAAGAGACCCAGTACTTC.